The 30 T cell receptor beta chains reported below all come from one sample, sequenced in a study of neoadjuvant anti-PD-1 for oral cavity cancer. Some clones are missing from TCRdb's copy, which holds only in-frame ones; the method was immunoSEQ multiplex PCR. This table has around 81,000 clones, about 84% appearing once. The sequencing here drew on PBMCs, taken before nivolumab (anti-PD-1) treatment. All receptors come from a person aged 35 to 85 with oral cavity squamous cell carcinoma.

The J gene is TRBJ2-7, the V gene TRBV6-6, with TRBD2 identical over 9 bases. This CDR3 is 15 amino acids long. V trimming: 2 bases; J trimming: 2 bases; junction bases outside the gene matches: 4. Germline assignment: CDR1 MNHNY and CDR2 SVGAGI (reference sequence). This CDR3 is CASSYPSSGAYEQYF. The CDR3 DNA follows: TGTGCCAGCAGTTACCCCTCTAGCGGGGCCTACGAGCAGTACTTC.

The chain combines TRBV19 with TRBJ1-1; D is perhaps TRBD1 (6 bases). Trimming pared 3 bases from V and 1 base from J, leaving 9 bases between. The CDR3 spans 14 residues. Germline V CDR1 and CDR2: LNHDA, SQIVND (reference sequence). CDR3 in DNA: TGTGCCAGTAGTATCCAGGGGCGGAACACTGAAGCTTTCTTT. This sequence encodes CASSIQGRNTEAFF.

The genes are TRBV5-1 and TRBJ2-5, with D possibly matching TRBD2 (6 bases). This CDR3 has 14 amino acids. The V gene lost 4 bases and the J gene lost 4 bases, with 14 bases spanning the gap. Germline V CDR1 and CDR2: SGHRS, YFSETQ. The CDR3 DNA reads TGCGCCAGCAGCGTGGGGGGTATCCCAGAGACCCAGTACTTC. Protein: CASSVGGIPETQYF.

This chain joins TRBV7-9 and TRBJ2-7; no clear D gene. Deletions cut 5 bases from V and 0 bases from J, with 5 bases between. This CDR3 spans 12 amino acids. Germline CDR1 reads SEHNR; CDR2 reads FQNEAQ (reference sequence). The CDR3 spells CASSPISYEQYF. The CDR3 bases are TGTGCCAGCAGCCCAATCTCCTACGAGCAGTACTTC. The entire variable domain, with the rest obtained from reference TRBV7-9 and TRBJ2-7, is as follows: DTGVSQNPRHKITKRGQNVTFRCDPISEHNRLYWYRQTLGQGPEFLTYFQNEAQLEKSRLLSDRFSAERPKGSFSTLEIQRTEQGDSAMYLCASSPISYEQYFGPGTRLTVT.

This clone turned up a few times. The chain carries TRBV7-6 and TRBJ2-3; D remains ambiguous. CDR3 length equals 14 residues. Trimming left V 5 bases short and J 4 bases short, with 13 bases between. Germline-derived CDR1 and CDR2 are SGHVS and FNYEAQ. CDR3 DNA sequence: TGTGCCAGCAGCCCCCTTCAGGTGGCAGATACGCAGTATTTT. It codes for CASSPLQVADTQYF. Based on the CDR3 plus reference TRBV7-6 and TRBJ2-3, the full variable domain is GAGVSQSPRYKVTKRGQDVALRCDPISGHVSLYWYRQALGQGPEFLTYFNYEAQQDKSGLPNDRFSAERPEGSISTLTIQRTEQRDSAMYRCASSPLQVADTQYFGPGTRLTVL.

This clone has a handful of counts. The J gene is TRBJ2-7, the V gene TRBV30, with 11 bases identical to TRBD2. Germline trimming cut 4 bases from V and 4 bases from J; bases unmatched to any gene: 3. The germline gives CDR1 GTSNPN, CDR2 SVGIG (reference sequence). This CDR3 comprises 13 residues. The CDR3 bases are TGTGCCTGGACCTTAGCGGGAGGGTACGAGCAGTACTTC. Its protein product is CAWTLAGGYEQYF.

The V and J genes are TRBV29-1 and TRBJ2-6, with unresolved D. The CDR3 contains 14 residues. Germline CDR1 and CDR2: SQVTM and ANQGSEA. Deletions cut 5 bases from V and 0 bases from J, with 8 bases between. The CDR3 region is CSVSEDSGANVLTF. CDR3 nucleotides: TGCAGCGTTTCTGAGGACTCTGGGGCCAACGTCCTGACTTTC.

This clone is a singleton in its sample. The V and J genes are TRBV6-5 and TRBJ2-1; 9 bases align to TRBD2. Germline CDR1 reads MNHEY; CDR2 reads SVGAGI. V was clipped by 5 bases and J by 7 bases; unmatched bases: 6. This CDR3 is built from 14 residues. The CDR3 reads CASSAGTSRNEQFF. The CDR3 DNA is TGTGCCAGCAGTGCCGGGACTAGCAGGAATGAGCAGTTCTTC.

The chain employs TRBV19 and TRBJ1-5, with 7 positions matching TRBD1. Germline-derived CDR1 and CDR2 are LNHDA and SQIVND (reference sequence). V lost 7 bases to trimming and J lost 7 bases; unmatched junction nucleotides: 7. This CDR3 has 13 amino acids. The DNA for the CDR3 is TGTGCCAGTACCCTTACAGGGGAGCAGCCCCAGCATTTT. This translates into CASTLTGEQPQHF. Filled out from reference TRBV19 and TRBJ1-5, the complete variable domain reads DGGITQSPKYLFRKEGQNVTLSCEQNLNHDAMYWYRQDPGQGLRLIYYSQIVNDFQKGDIAEGYSVSREKKESFPLTVTSAQKNPTAFYLCASTLTGEQPQHFGDGTRLSIL.

The chain couples TRBV6-1 to TRBJ2-3; 7 bases align to TRBD2. The CDR3 extends over 14 amino acids. Germline V CDR1 and CDR2: MNHNS, SASEGT. With 2 bases clipped from V and 7 bases from J, the junction kept 6 bases outside the gene matches. CDR3 amino acids: CASSEWGGVYTQYF. CDR3 DNA: TGTGCCAGCAGTGAATGGGGGGGTGTTTATACGCAGTATTTT.

V and J are TRBV2 and TRBJ2-3; D could derive from TRBD1 or TRBD2 (5 bases each). This CDR3 is 16 amino acids long. The V end lost 10 bases, the J end lost 0 bases, and 20 bases lay between the germline ends. The germline V gene encodes CDR1 SNHLY and CDR2 FYNNEI. DNA for the CDR3: TGTGCCATCCCATGGGACCCAGGAAGCAGCACAGATACGCAGTATTTT. Translated, it gives CAIPWDPGSSTDTQYF.

The chain combines TRBV4-1 with TRBJ2-2; D might be TRBD1 (5 bases). CDR1 is MGHRA and CDR2 is YSYEKL in the germline V gene. The CDR3 contains 16 residues. The V end was cut by 4 bases, the J end by 1 base, with 13 bases between. The CDR3 spells CASSRGRDRNTGELFF. The CDR3, as DNA: TGCGCCAGCAGCCGTGGACGAGACAGGAACACCGGGGAGCTGTTTTTT.

V is TRBV20-1 and J is TRBJ2-7; the D is unclear. Germline CDR1 reads DFQATT; CDR2 reads SNEGSKA (reference sequence). The CDR3 is made up of 11 amino acids. V lost 6 bases, J lost 6 bases, and 12 bases lay in between. CDR3 in amino acids: CSAFPRREQYF. In DNA form, the CDR3 reads TGCAGTGCCTTCCCTAGACGCGAGCAGTACTTC.

This clone has only a few counts. The rearrangement joins TRBV7-6 to TRBJ1-3; 7 bases agree with TRBD1. The junction had 10 bases not matched to a gene; V was cut back by 3 bases and J by 2 bases. This CDR3 has 17 amino acids. CDR1 is SGHVS and CDR2 is FNYEAQ in the germline V gene. CDR3 in amino acids: CASSLGQRFLAGNTIYF. The DNA of the CDR3 is TGTGCCAGCAGCTTGGGACAGCGGTTTCTGGCTGGAAACACCATATATTTT.

The chain links TRBV4-1 to TRBJ2-7; TRBD1 matches at 7 bases. Germline V lookup: CDR1 MGHRA, CDR2 YSYEKL. The CDR3 is 14 amino acids. V was clipped by 1 base and J by 0 bases; unmatched bases: 0. The CDR3 coding sequence is TGCGCCAGCAGCCAAGGACAGGGCTCCTACGAGCAGTACTTC. Amino acids: CASSQGQGSYEQYF.

The V call is TRBV28, the J call TRBJ2-6; 11 nucleotides align to TRBD2. Looked up from germline, CDR1 is MDHEN and CDR2 is SYDVKM. This CDR3 is 18 amino acids long. J gave up 2 bases and V 4 bases, and 7 bases lay outside the gene matches. The CDR3 coding sequence is TGTGCCAGCAGTTCGTTAGCGGGAGGGTCTGCTGGGGCCAACGTCCTGACTTTC. Amino acids: CASSSLAGGSAGANVLTF.

J is TRBJ2-5 and V is TRBV7-9; D tentatively reads TRBD1 or TRBD2 (6 bases each). Germline V gene lookup returns CDR1 SEHNR and CDR2 FQNEAQ (reference sequence). The CDR3 has 15 amino acids. Trimming took 4 bases from V and 5 from J, leaving 17 bases between them. The CDR3 loop is CASSSDGGQGETQYF. The CDR3 DNA follows: TGTGCCAGCAGCTCGGATGGGGGGCAGGGGGAGACCCAGTACTTC.

The DNA of the CDR3 is TGTGCCAGCAGTTTATCCCCGGACAGGCGGATAGGCAATCAGCCCCAGCATTTT. It yields the protein CASSLSPDRRIGNQPQHF. This chain connects TRBV28 to TRBJ1-5; 7 bases agree with TRBD1. The CDR3 length is 18 residues. Germline V lookup: CDR1 MDHEN, CDR2 SYDVKM. V dropped 1 base and J dropped 2; count of bases not matched to a gene: 11.

The chain couples TRBV6-4 to TRBJ1-5, with TRBD1 matching 11 bases. The length of the CDR3 is 17 residues. The junction had 10 bases not matched to a gene; V was cut back by 9 bases and J by 0 bases. CDR1 is MRHNA, CDR2 SNTAGT, per germline. In DNA form, the CDR3 reads TGTGCCAGTTCCGGGACAGGGGGGTTCGATAGCAATCAGCCCCAGCATTTT. It is translated as CASSGTGGFDSNQPQHF.

The chain has TRBV6-6 and TRBJ1-3; D remains ambiguous. There are 12 residues in the CDR3. Germline-derived CDR1 and CDR2 are MNHNY and SVGAGI (reference sequence). The V and J ends lost 2 bases and 3 bases respectively, with 2 bases between them. Here the CDR3 reads CASSYGGNTIYF. In DNA, the CDR3 is TGTGCCAGCAGTTACGGTGGAAACACCATATATTTT.

The J gene is TRBJ2-6, the V gene TRBV5-1, with a weak D call TRBD1 (6 bases). V was cut by 1 base and J by 1 base, with 15 bases left in between. This CDR3 spans 18 amino acids. The V gene's germline CDR1 is SGHRS and CDR2 YFSETQ. The DNA for the CDR3 is TGCGCCAGCAGCTTGAGGGACACGATCCCTTCTGGGGCCAACGTCCTGACTTTC. Translated: CASSLRDTIPSGANVLTF. The complete variable domain, with remaining parts taken from reference TRBV5-1 and TRBJ2-6, reads KAGVTQTPRYLIKTRGQQVTLSCSPISGHRSVSWYQQTPGQGLQFLFEYFSETQRNKGNFPGRFSGRQFSNSRSEMNVSTLELGDSALYLCASSLRDTIPSGANVLTFGAGSRLTVL.

The V call is TRBV10-1, the J call TRBJ2-2; no firm D call. Trimming removed 5 bases at V and 1 base at J, with 8 bases between. This CDR3 has 14 residues. CDR1 and CDR2 from the germline V gene are WNHNN and SYGVQD (reference sequence). This chain's CDR3 is CASSNAENTGELFF. CDR3 bases: TGCGCCAGCAGTAATGCGGAGAACACCGGGGAGCTGTTTTTT.

The V gene is TRBV29-1, the J gene TRBJ1-2; D may be TRBD1 (5 bases). CDR3 length equals 13 residues. CDR1 and CDR2 from the germline V gene are SQVTM and ANQGSEA. Between the trimmed V and J ends, which lost 2 bases and 4 bases, there was a span of 11 bases. The CDR3 DNA is TGCAGCGTTGAACGGGACGGACTCTATGGCTACACCTTC. It yields the protein CSVERDGLYGYTF.

This clone was recorded once. This sequence joins TRBV5-1 and TRBJ2-1; D is possibly TRBD1 (8 bases). With 4 bases removed from V and 5 bases from J, the gap between germline ends came to 16 bases. The germline V gene has CDR1 SGHRS and CDR2 YFSETQ. The CDR3 is 15 amino acids. The CDR3 region is CASSTGGRDNNEQFF. The DNA for the CDR3 is TGCGCCAGCAGCACAGGGGGGAGGGATAACAATGAGCAGTTCTTC. Full variable domain (missing parts from reference TRBV5-1 and TRBJ2-1): KAGVTQTPRYLIKTRGQQVTLSCSPISGHRSVSWYQQTPGQGLQFLFEYFSETQRNKGNFPGRFSGRQFSNSRSEMNVSTLELGDSALYLCASSTGGRDNNEQFFGPGTRLTVL.

The genes are TRBV6-6 and TRBJ2-3; D gene ambiguous. V lost 0 bases, J lost 5 bases, and 6 bases lay in between. The CDR3 covers 13 residues. Germline values: CDR1 MNHNY, CDR2 SVGAGI (reference sequence). CDR3 region: CASSYSWEDTQYF. In DNA form, the CDR3 reads TGTGCCAGCAGTTACTCCTGGGAAGATACGCAGTATTTT.

This sequence joins TRBV14 and TRBJ1-1; 8 bases agree with TRBD1. This CDR3 comprises 14 residues. Germline V lookup: CDR1 SGHDN, CDR2 FVKESK. V dropped 5 bases and J dropped 3; count of bases not matched to a gene: 5. This CDR3 reads CASSNTGGDTEAFF. Written as DNA, the CDR3 is TGTGCCAGCAGCAATACAGGGGGGGACACTGAAGCTTTCTTT.

V gene TRBV28 combines with J gene TRBJ2-7, with D possibly TRBD1 on 5 matching bases. V was clipped by 5 bases and J by 6 bases, with 20 bases between them. The CDR3 runs to 15 residues. Germline V gene sequence: CDR1 MDHEN, CDR2 SYDVKM. The CDR3 spells CASSPRATVASEQYF. In nucleotides, the CDR3 is TGTGCCAGCAGTCCTAGGGCGACAGTGGCCTCCGAGCAGTACTTC.

This clone was detected only once. The chain employs TRBV4-1 and TRBJ2-5; 7 bases are shared with TRBD1. There are 19 residues in the CDR3. CDR1 and CDR2 (germline): MGHRA, YSYEKL. The ends lost 0 bases at V and 7 bases at J; junction bases unmatched: 20. The CDR3, as DNA: TGCGCCAGCAGCCAAGAAGTTGGGTTCGGGACAGCCCTTCGGGGGACCCAGTACTTC. This codes for CASSQEVGFGTALRGTQYF.

The chain has TRBV20-1 and TRBJ2-4; D could derive from TRBD1 or TRBD2 (6 bases each). CDR3 length equals 10 residues. The germline V gene has CDR1 DFQATT and CDR2 SNEGSKA (reference sequence). Trimming stripped 6 bases from V and 10 bases from J, with 10 bases between. CDR3 region: CSAGGGIQYF. DNA of the CDR3: TGCAGTGCCGGAGGGGGGATTCAGTACTTC.

This chain links TRBV5-1 with TRBJ2-7, with D perhaps assigned TRBD1 or TRBD2 (6 bases each). The V end lost 3 bases, the J end lost 6 bases, and 10 bases lay between the germline ends. This CDR3 has 12 amino acids. From germline, CDR1 is SGHRS and CDR2 YFSETQ. The DNA for the CDR3 is TGCGCCAGCAGCTCACAGGGAGGCGAGCAGTACTTC. It specifies CASSSQGGEQYF.